This T cell receptor beta chain originates from a study of beta chain features in type 1 diabetes. General study results and limits: A definitive answer on HLA type influencing TCRB rearrangement was not reached here. Type 1 diabetes patients showed a moderate but significant shortening of TCRB CDR3s in all four CD4+ subsets. With patients and controls alike, PCR might favor shorter templates to an equal degree. Patients with type 1 diabetes carried fewer insertions and had more deletions at their VDJ junctions.

Per the germline V gene, CDR1 is GTSNPN and CDR2 is SVGIG (reference sequence). V trimming: 5 bases; J trimming: 2 bases; junction bases outside the gene matches: 3. The CDR3 sequence is 13 residues long. As to this clone: Antigen specificity is unknown.

Sorted populations were all over 98% pure. Isolated RNA was reverse transcribed in full, so expressed TCRB transcripts were sequenced. Measured with immunoSEQ multiplex PCR; TCRdb has only the in-frame clones, and not every one. The sample shows more than 550,000 clones, about an eighth of them seen only once. The V gene is TRBV30, the J gene TRBJ2-1; 7 nucleotides align to TRBD2. Material: naive CD4+ T cells from blood. This sequence originates from a man aged 18 to 30 with type 1 diabetes. CDR3 coding DNA: TGTGCCTGGGGGAGGGGTACCTACAATGAGCAGTTCTTC. It encodes CAWGRGTYNEQFF.